One sample yielded the 4 T cell receptor beta chains listed below, sequenced in a study of cytomegalovirus exposure and HLA in healthy donors. Primers for the PCR totalled 60 Vbeta and 13 Jbeta. Profiling relied on immunoSEQ multiplex PCR, and the TCRdb table lists in-frame clones only, not all of them. In the table there are under 200,000 clones, over 80% of which are singletons. The sample taken for sequencing was PBMCs. These receptors came from a human donor in good health.

The chain links TRBV4-3 to TRBJ1-2; 9 bases agree with TRBD1. The CDR3 consists of 15 residues. The germline CDR1 and CDR2 sequences are LGHNA and YSLEER. With V trimmed by 1 base and J by 4 bases, 4 bases remained unmatched. CDR3 sequence reads: CASSQASDRGYGYTF. The CDR3 DNA sequence: TGCGCCAGCAGCCAAGCCTCGGACAGGGGCTATGGCTACACCTTC.

This chain links TRBV6-4 with TRBJ2-7; D is possibly TRBD1 (6 bases). This CDR3 has 15 residues. In germline, CDR1 is MRHNA, CDR2 SNTAGT. V lost 6 bases and J 6 bases, leaving 21 bases between the germline ends. This chain's CDR3 is CASSEPGHGSPEQYF. Written as DNA, the CDR3 is TGTGCCAGCAGCGAGCCGGGACACGGGTCCCCCGAGCAGTACTTC.

This chain connects TRBV20-1 to TRBJ2-7; no clear D. The germline V and J ends were trimmed by 6 bases and 0 bases, with 6 bases remaining between them. CDR1 is DFQATT and CDR2 is SNEGSKA in the germline V gene (reference sequence). The CDR3 consists of 11 residues. The CDR3 protein is CSARSSYEQYF. The CDR3 DNA sequence: TGCAGTGCGCGGAGCTCCTACGAGCAGTACTTC.

V gene TRBV29-1 combines with J gene TRBJ2-3; 8 nucleotides match TRBD2. The CDR3 length is 13 residues. In germline, CDR1 is SQVTM, CDR2 ANQGSEA. CDR3 in DNA: TGCAGTGCGGGGGGACTGACCACAGATACGCAGTATTTT. Translation: CSAGGLTTDTQYF.